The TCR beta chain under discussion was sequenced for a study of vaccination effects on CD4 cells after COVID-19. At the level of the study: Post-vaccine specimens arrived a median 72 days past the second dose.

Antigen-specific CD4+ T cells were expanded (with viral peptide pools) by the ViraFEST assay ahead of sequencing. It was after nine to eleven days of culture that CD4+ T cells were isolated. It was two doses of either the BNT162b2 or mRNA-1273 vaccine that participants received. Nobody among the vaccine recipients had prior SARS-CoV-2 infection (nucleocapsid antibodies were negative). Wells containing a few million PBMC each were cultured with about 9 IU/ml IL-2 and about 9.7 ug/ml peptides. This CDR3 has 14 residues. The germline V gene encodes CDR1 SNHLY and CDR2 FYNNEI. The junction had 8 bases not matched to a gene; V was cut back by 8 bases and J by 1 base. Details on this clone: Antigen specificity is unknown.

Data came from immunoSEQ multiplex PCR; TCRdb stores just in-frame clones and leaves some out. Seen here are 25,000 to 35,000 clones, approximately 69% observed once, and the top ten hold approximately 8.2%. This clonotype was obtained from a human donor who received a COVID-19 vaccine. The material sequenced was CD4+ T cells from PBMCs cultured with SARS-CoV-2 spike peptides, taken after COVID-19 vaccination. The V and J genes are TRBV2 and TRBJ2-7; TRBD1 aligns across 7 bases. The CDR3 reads CASGNRGISYEQYF. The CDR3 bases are TGTGCCAGCGGAAACAGGGGTATTTCCTACGAGCAGTACTTC.